The sequence of this T cell receptor beta chain was determined in a study of Graves' ophthalmopathy and Graves' hyperthyroidism. Study in general: Calling hyperthyroidism stable required that no ophthalmopathy show up within 18 months of follow-up. Study-wide points: Both an approximately 68% sensitivity and an approximately 72% specificity characterized the model's predictions of ophthalmopathy progression.

The sample holds many counts of this clonotype. Its antigen is not identified. A read error may produce the germline difference seen at one junction end. From germline, CDR1 is DFQATT and CDR2 SNEGSKA (reference sequence). The CDR3 sequence is 14 residues long. Hyperthyroidism in these 18- to 65-year-old patients was newly diagnosed, lasting under 2 months. The diagnosis combined clinical symptoms, thyroxine, TRAb, thyroid ultrasound and orbital computed tomography scans. Scientists amplified the TCR beta CDR3 regions from RNA transcripts. The first-round RT-PCR employed HTBI primers together with the Qiagen OneStep RT-PCR kit. A multiplex PCR was then performed as the second round. TCRdb re-analysed the multiplex PCR reads in MiXCR, keeping a single row per CDR3 protein. The sample records about 1.2 million distinct CDR3 sequences, about 38% being singletons.

The sequenced sample was peripheral blood or thyroid tissue (not recorded which). This clonotype originated in an adult man with Graves' hyperthyroidism. The chain employs TRBV20-1 and TRBJ1-6, with D possibly being TRBD1 (6 bases). CDR3 region: CSATGDTAVGSLHF. The CDR3 nucleotides read TGCAGCGCTACCGGGGACACGGCCGTGGGATCCCTCCACTTT.